These 6 T cell receptor beta chains originate from one sample sequenced in a study of blood T cell repertoires in COVID-19. Some clones are missing from TCRdb's copy, which holds only in-frame ones; the method was immunoSEQ multiplex PCR. The data hold 450,000 to 600,000 clones, with 87% observed a single time. Material: PBMCs or T cells enriched from blood (not recorded which). All receptors derive from a woman aged 18-30 years who had recovered from COVID-19.

V and J are TRBV18 and TRBJ2-3; 8 bases line up with TRBD2. J was trimmed by 4 bases and V by 5 bases; bases with no gene match: 5. The CDR3 runs 14 residues. Germline-derived CDR1 and CDR2 are KGHSH and LQKENI. This chain's CDR3 is CASSSGGDSDTQYF. CDR3 bases: TGTGCCAGCTCATCCGGGGGGGACTCAGATACGCAGTATTTT.

This clone has ten or more counts. The chain has TRBV7-8 and TRBJ1-2, with 7 bases matching TRBD1. Trimming removed 4 bases from V and 8 bases from J; junction bases left unmatched: 7. Germline V gene sequence: CDR1 SGHVS, CDR2 FQNEAQ. There are 13 residues in the CDR3. Here the CDR3 reads CASSSTGQNGYTF. CDR3 nucleotide sequence: TGTGCCAGCAGCTCGACAGGGCAAAACGGCTACACCTTC.

The rearrangement uses TRBV5-6 and TRBJ2-7; 8 positions match TRBD1. Germline V gene data show CDR1 as SGHDT and CDR2 as YYEEEE. This CDR3 contains 14 residues. The V segment lost 6 bases and the J segment 0 bases; nucleotides outside the gene matches: 5. The CDR3 nucleotides are TGTGCCAGCAAGGAGACAGGGGCCTCCTACGAGCAGTACTTC. This sequence encodes CASKETGASYEQYF.

The genes are TRBV18 and TRBJ1-2; D gene unclear. This CDR3 has 16 amino acids. V gave up 2 bases and J gave up 4 bases, with 17 bases separating them. CDR1 is KGHSH and CDR2 is LQKENI in the germline V gene. This CDR3 is CASSPVEGASPYGYTF. CDR3 nucleotides: TGTGCCAGCTCACCAGTCGAGGGTGCATCCCCCTATGGCTACACCTTC.

This chain joins TRBV5-1 and TRBJ2-1, with TRBD1 matching 7 bases. The CDR3 runs to 15 residues. Germline V lookup: CDR1 SGHRS, CDR2 YFSETQ. The V segment lost 7 bases and the J segment 4 bases; nucleotides outside the gene matches: 11. CDR3 loop: CASSKPGQMYNEQFF. In nucleotides, the CDR3 is TGCGCCAGCTCTAAACCGGGACAGATGTACAATGAGCAGTTCTTC.

The chain combines TRBV5-1 with TRBJ2-1; TRBD2 aligns across 8 bases. There are 16 residues in the CDR3. With 4 bases clipped from V and 7 bases from J, the junction kept 13 bases outside the gene matches. Germline CDR1 reads SGHRS; CDR2 reads YFSETQ. The CDR3 spells CASSGSGGGVRNEQFF. CDR3 bases: TGCGCCAGCAGCGGGAGCGGGGGCGGGGTTCGGAATGAGCAGTTCTTC.